The present entry profiles one T cell receptor (beta chain) with its context. Its antigen specificity is not known. Base quality data are lacking; no much larger clone is found one base away. The library relied on the immunoSEQ multiplex PCR assay. For the multiplex PCR, a mixture combining 60 forward primers for TCR Vbeta segments and 13 reverse primers for TCR Jbeta segments was used. The CDR3 region of rearranged TCR beta genes was amplified from genomic DNA with a multiplex PCR assay. On the Illumina HiSeq System, the amplified TCR beta libraries were sequenced as 87-base-pair reads. Per the source publication's procedure: A later analysis counted some 74 million unique TCR beta chains across the roughly 700 repertoires, and around 12 million of these chains were shared by at least two donors. A nearest-neighbor algorithm error-corrected the raw reads and collapsed the reads into unique sequences, merging closely related sequences to remove PCR and sequencing errors. CDR3 sequences were aligned to IMGT reference sequences to assign V, D and J gene segments. Each retained sequence needed at least a six-nucleotide match to both a V gene segment and a J gene segment. A rearrangement was called productive if the CDR3 had no stop codons and remained in frame with V and J, and every other rearrangement was called non-productive. CDR3 was defined according to IMGT convention as the region running from the second conserved V-encoded cysteine to the conserved J-encoded phenylalanine. In an earlier analysis of more than 550 of the donors, sequences lacking an unambiguous match to a single V gene segment were excluded. An earlier analysis of several hundred of the donors called V segments functional above 56.7% productive rearrangements and segregating when the between-donor standard deviation exceeded 5%. A statistical classification framework was developed to diagnose cytomegalovirus status using the catalog of TCR beta chain sequences. A later analysis assigned V and J genes by comparing TCR nucleotide sequences with IMGT/GENE-DB human TR gene sequences. Using the TCRdist pipeline, a later analysis assigned CDR3 sequences along with most-parsimonious VDJ recombination scenarios. A later analysis defined each TCR beta chain by its CDR3 amino acid sequence plus V-gene family, and excluded reads lacking a unique V-gene family. As a way to deal with suspected cross-contamination and a sequencing artifact, a later analysis dropped under 600 nucleotide sequences that were highly shared and had low generation probability. For each public chain, a later analysis derived a clonal expansion index from normalized ranks of inferred template counts within each repertoire. Generation probabilities in a later analysis came from a VDJ recombination model fitted to out-of-frame rearrangements, and those results were checked against IGoR. In a later analysis, TCR-TCR, TCR-HLA and TCR-CMV co-occurrence was scored with hypergeometric tests, and a repertoire-size bias correction was applied to TCR pairs. A later analysis estimated false discovery rates by permuting HLA or CMV assignments 20 times. In a later analysis, co-occurring TCRs were grouped with DBSCAN, and TCRdist sequence similarity was added when clustering was performed within HLA-allele-positive subsets. Repertoires with fewer than 30,000 or more than 120,000 public chains were left out of co-occurrence clustering, as were about 5 repertoires with anomalous nucleotide sharing. Imported from immuneACCESS, the table was reduced by TCRdb to in-frame sequences with V and J called. These copies leave out some clones; in studies compared against another copy, an unresolved V gene accounts for under half, and the cause of the remainder is not known. That table supplies the V and J calls and clone size; D and trimming were determined from the DNA. The sample includes 100,000 to 150,000 clones, with around three quarters observed a single time. The ten largest clones add up to around 3.6% of the sample.

This sample is drawn from a study of cytomegalovirus exposure and HLA in healthy donors (dated by TCRdb to the late 2010s). Regarding the study in general: An earlier analysis of 587 of the donors reported 276 Gb of sequence data and 90 million to 120 million unique TCR beta sequences obtained from around 190 million T cells. About 280 gigabases of sequencing data and some 85 million unique TCR sequences were included in an early release covering about 700 HLA-typed donors. Of the 350 to 400 genotyped donors, approximately 83% fell in the genetic ancestry cluster associated with self-reported Caucasian donors. The study aimed to test whether cataloging public T cell receptors could reveal signatures of past pathogen exposure. The T cell repertoires of 666 subjects were profiled by immunosequencing and related to cytomegalovirus serostatus. A separate validation cohort of 100 to 150 different subjects was used in addition to the approximately 640-subject first cohort. High-throughput TCR immunosequencing, statistical association of individual TCRs with disease status, and machine learning were combined to predict cytomegalovirus infection status. To study patterns of TCR occurrence, a later analysis re-analyzed previously published TCR beta repertoires from several hundred donors and added high-resolution HLA genotyping. Rather than drawing on any new phenotypic data, the later analysis identified candidate immune exposures from TCR beta sequences and the way those sequences occurred across donors. In an earlier analysis of 500 to 650 of the donors, high-throughput TCR beta sequencing was used to judge whether each TCR beta V gene segment behaved as functional or pseudogenic. Donor age, sex, ethnicity and CMV serostatus were collected together with the repertoire data. A later genetic analysis took genome-wide SNP genotypes for about 65% of the roughly 670 donors and used that subset as a discovery cohort. All discovery cohort repertoires had been generated on a single sequencing platform. HLA typing included class I and class II loci at four-digit resolution. Typing coverage varied by locus: roughly 629-640 donors for A, B, C, DRB1 and DQB1; more than 500 for DQA1; more than 600 for DPA1; approximately 450 for DPB1. Because of strong linkage in the cohort, roughly five DR-DQ haplotypes were treated as single units for association and clustering. Across 398 genotyped donors of the cohort, an average of roughly 250,000 unique TCR beta nucleotide sequences per donor were sequenced, and approximately 17% of those sequences were non-productive.

What the study reported, not specific to this receptor: A further reported finding was that TCR beta sequences accurately predicted the HLA-A and HLA-B alleles for most subjects in the first cohort. For the cohort, immune exposure information was limited to CMV serostatus. According to the authors, the approach could potentially be generalized to other disease states and immunological phenotypes. Specific HLA alleles were associated with 15,000 to 20,000 TCR beta sequences at a false discovery rate of 0.05 in a later analysis. Presence/absence analyses assumed roughly uniform sequencing depth across donors, an assumption that may not hold. A few of the identified cytomegalovirus-associated TCR beta chains were confirmed in vitro to be specific for cytomegalovirus antigens. Most CMV-associated TCR beta chains appeared to be HLA-restricted in a later analysis, and the HLA associations seemed to be driven largely by CMV exposure. Some IMGT-functional V segments, including TRBV6-2 and TRBV6-3, could not be distinguished by the 87-base-pair reads and were therefore excluded. In a later genetic analysis, a missense DCLRE1C variant was associated with V-gene and J-gene trimming of TCR beta chains, and the association was replicated in an independent cohort. Only TCR beta chains were sequenced in this cohort, and the absence of alpha or paired-chain data limited detectable features. The earlier analysis of a few hundred of the donors excluded roughly 16 rarely observed V segments, including chromosome 9 orphons, because counts were too low. Strong co-occurrence of HLA alleles, especially DR and DQ, made assigning TCR associations to individual alleles difficult. Most TCR sequences were seen in very few donors, while some public TCRs were found in many individuals. In a later analysis, the rate of TCR association differed among HLA loci, with DRB1 alleles having the most associated TCRs and HLA-C alleles having the fewest. Compared with the approximately 710-donor mean, donors in an Asian-associated ancestry cluster had fewer N-insertions in productive TCRs, according to a later genetic analysis. A later analysis reported that several top co-occurrence clusters appeared linked to parvovirus B19, influenza, CMV and Epstein-Barr virus. In an earlier analysis of 587 of the donors, most TCR beta V segments were observed in productive rearrangements about 87% or about 30% of the time, broadly matching IMGT annotations. The study listed 150 to 200 TCR beta chains as associated with cytomegalovirus. A cluster of highly shared sequence variants was judged likely to represent a technical artifact of the sequencing pipeline. Because HLA typing was unavailable for some donors at each locus, only the typed subset was used in association tests. Compared with equally common non-associated chains, HLA-associated TCR beta chains in a later analysis were more clonally expanded and had lower generation probabilities. Cytomegalovirus status was reported to be diagnosed by the classifier with high specificity and sensitivity in both the original and validation cohorts. Linkage disequilibrium might explain the correlated functional status among segregating V segments, but an unknown experimental factor could not be excluded.

From V the trimming removes 3 bases and from J it removes 8 bases, while the gene matches leave 12 bases of the junction unaccounted for. The CDR3 holds 16 amino acids from the cysteine to the phenylalanine. Solely the CDR3 DNA is kept, with 48 bases framed from the first base. For CDR1 and CDR2, the germline V gene lists SGDLS and YYNGEE. In total, approximately 700 healthy bone marrow donors made up the cohort. At the time of sampling, all cohort members were nominally healthy, though unrecorded immune exposures were likely present. The donor tested CMV seronegative and was one of the 352 seronegative cohort members. A peripheral blood sample was provided by each donor, and peripheral blood mononuclear cells were used for TCR beta sequencing. Genomic DNA extraction from the blood cell samples was performed with the Qiagen DNeasy Blood Extraction Kit.

Sequenced material: PBMCs. The chain employs TRBV9 and TRBJ1-4, and 8 junctional nucleotides match TRBD1. This clonotype was obtained from a man younger than 40 in good health and CMV-seronegative. CDR3 loop: CASSGQGQGAEEKLFF. The base sequence is TGTGCCAGCAGCGGGCAAGGTCAGGGGGCTGAAGAAAAACTGTTTTTT.